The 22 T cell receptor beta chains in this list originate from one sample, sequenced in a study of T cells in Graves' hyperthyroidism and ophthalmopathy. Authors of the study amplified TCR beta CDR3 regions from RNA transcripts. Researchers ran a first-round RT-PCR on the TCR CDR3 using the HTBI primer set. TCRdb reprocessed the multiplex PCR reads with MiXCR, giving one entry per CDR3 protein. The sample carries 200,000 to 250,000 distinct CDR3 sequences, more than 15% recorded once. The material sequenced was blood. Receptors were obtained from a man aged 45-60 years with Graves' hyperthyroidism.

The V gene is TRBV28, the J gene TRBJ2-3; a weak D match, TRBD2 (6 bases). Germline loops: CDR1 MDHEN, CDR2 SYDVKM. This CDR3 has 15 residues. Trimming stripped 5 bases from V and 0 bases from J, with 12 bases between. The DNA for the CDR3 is TGTGCCAGCAGTAGAAGGAGCGGGAGCACAGATACGCAGTATTTT. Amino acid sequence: CASSRRSGSTDTQYF.

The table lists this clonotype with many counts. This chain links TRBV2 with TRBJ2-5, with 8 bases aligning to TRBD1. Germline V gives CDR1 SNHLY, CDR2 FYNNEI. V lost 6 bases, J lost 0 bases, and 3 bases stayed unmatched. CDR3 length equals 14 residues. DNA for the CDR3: TGTGCCAGCAGACGGGACAGGTACCAAGAGACCCAGTACTTC. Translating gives CASRRDRYQETQYF.

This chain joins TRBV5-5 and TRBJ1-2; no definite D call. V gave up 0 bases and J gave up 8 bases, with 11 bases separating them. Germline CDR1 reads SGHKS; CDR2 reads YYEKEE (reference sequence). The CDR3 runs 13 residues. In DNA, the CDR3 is TGTGCCAGCAGCTTGGCCAGTAGCTGGGGCTACACCTTC. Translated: CASSLASSWGYTF.

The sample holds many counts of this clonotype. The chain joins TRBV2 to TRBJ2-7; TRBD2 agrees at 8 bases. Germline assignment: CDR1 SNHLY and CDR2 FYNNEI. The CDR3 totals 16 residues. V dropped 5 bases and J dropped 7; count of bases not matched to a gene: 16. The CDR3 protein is CASSPSAGMSGREQYF. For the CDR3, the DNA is TGTGCCAGCAGTCCTTCAGCTGGTATGAGCGGGAGAGAGCAGTACTTC.

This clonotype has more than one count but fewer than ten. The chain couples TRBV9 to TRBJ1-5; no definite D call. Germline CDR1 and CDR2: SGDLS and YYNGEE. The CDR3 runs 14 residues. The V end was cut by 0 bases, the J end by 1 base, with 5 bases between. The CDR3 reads CASSVGVSNQPQHF. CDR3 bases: TGTGCCAGCAGCGTAGGGGTAAGCAATCAGCCCCAGCATTTT.

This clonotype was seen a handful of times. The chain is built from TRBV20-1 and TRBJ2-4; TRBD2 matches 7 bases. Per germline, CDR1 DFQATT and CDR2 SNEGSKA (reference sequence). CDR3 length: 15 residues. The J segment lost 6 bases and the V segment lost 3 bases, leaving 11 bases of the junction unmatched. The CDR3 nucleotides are TGCAGTGCTAGTGGCCTAGCGGCAGTAATAAACATTCAGTACTTC. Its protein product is CSASGLAAVINIQYF.

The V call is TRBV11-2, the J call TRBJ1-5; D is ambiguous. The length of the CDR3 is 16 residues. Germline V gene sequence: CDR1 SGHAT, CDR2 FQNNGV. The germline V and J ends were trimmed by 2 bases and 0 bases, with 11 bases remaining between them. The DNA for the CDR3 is TGTGCCAGCAGCTTATCCCGGTCCCCTAGCAATCAGCCCCAGCATTTT. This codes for CASSLSRSPSNQPQHF.

In DNA, the CDR3 is TGTGCCAGCAGCCCCGCAACTAATGAAAAACTGTTTTTT. It is translated as CASSPATNEKLFF. The chain recombines TRBV5-4 with TRBJ1-4; D unresolved. Germline V lookup: CDR1 SGHNT, CDR2 YYREEE (reference sequence). The CDR3 consists of 13 residues. V was shortened by 4 bases and J by 0 bases, with 4 bases between the two germline ends.

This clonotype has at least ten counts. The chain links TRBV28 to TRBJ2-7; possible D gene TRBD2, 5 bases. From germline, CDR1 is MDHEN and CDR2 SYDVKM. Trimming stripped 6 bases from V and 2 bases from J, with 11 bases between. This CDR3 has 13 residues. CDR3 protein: CASSPPGTYEQYF. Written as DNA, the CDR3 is TGTGCCAGCAGCCCCCCGGGGACCTACGAGCAGTACTTC.

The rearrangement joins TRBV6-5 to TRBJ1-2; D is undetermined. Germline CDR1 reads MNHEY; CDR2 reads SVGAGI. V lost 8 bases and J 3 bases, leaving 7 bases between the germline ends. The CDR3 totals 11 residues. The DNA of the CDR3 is TGTGCCAGCGCGGTTTACTATGGCTACACCTTC. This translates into CASAVYYGYTF.

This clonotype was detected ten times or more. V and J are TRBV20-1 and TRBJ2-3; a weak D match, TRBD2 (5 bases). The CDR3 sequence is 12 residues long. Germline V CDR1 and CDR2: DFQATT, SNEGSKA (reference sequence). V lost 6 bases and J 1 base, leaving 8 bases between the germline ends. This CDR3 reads CSARTGTDTQYF. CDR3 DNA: TGCAGTGCGCGGACTGGCACAGATACGCAGTATTTT.

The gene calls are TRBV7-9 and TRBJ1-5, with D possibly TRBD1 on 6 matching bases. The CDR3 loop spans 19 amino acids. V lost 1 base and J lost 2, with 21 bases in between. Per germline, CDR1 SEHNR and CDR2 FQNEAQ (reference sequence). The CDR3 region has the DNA TGTGCCAGCAGCTTAGATTCTGGGACATCGGATCAGGGCAATCAGCCCCAGCATTTT. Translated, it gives CASSLDSGTSDQGNQPQHF. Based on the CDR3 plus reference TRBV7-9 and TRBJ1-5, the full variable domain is DTGVSQNPRHKITKRGQNVTFRCDPISEHNRLYWYRQTLGQGPEFLTYFQNEAQLEKSRLLSDRFSAERPKGSFSTLEIQRTEQGDSAMYLCASSLDSGTSDQGNQPQHFGDGTRLSIL.

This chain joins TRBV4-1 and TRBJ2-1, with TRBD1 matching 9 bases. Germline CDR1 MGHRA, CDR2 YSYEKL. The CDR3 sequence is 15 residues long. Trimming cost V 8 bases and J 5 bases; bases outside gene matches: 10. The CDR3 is CASRKPGQGNNEQFF. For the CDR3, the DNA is TGCGCCAGCCGAAAACCGGGACAGGGTAACAATGAGCAGTTCTTC.

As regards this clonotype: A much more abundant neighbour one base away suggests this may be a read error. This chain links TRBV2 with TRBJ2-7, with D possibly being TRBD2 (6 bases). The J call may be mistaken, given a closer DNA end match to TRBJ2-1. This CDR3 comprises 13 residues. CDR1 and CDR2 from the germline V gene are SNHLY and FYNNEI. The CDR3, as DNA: TGTGCCAGCAGAAAGGGACTTTCCTACGAGCAGTTCTTC. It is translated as CASRKGLSYEQFF.

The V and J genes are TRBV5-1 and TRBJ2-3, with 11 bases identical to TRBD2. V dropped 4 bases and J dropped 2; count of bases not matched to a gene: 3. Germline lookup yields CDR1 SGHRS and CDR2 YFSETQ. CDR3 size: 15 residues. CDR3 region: CASSGTSGPTDTQYF. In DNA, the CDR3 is TGCGCCAGCAGCGGGACTAGCGGACCCACAGATACGCAGTATTTT.

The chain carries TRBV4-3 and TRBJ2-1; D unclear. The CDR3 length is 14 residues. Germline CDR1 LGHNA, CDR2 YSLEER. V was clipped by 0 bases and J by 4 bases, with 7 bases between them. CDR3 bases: TGCGCCAGCAGCCAAGATTGGCTATACAATGAGCAGTTCTTC. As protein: CASSQDWLYNEQFF.

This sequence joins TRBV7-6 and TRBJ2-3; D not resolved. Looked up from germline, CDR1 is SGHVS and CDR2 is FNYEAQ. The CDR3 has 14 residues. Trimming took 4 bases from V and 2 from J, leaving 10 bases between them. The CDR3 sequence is CASSSPYTTDTQYF. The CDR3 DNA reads TGTGCCAGCAGCTCCCCTTACACCACAGATACGCAGTATTTT. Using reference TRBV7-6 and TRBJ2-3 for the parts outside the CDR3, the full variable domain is GAGVSQSPRYKVTKRGQDVALRCDPISGHVSLYWYRQALGQGPEFLTYFNYEAQQDKSGLPNDRFSAERPEGSISTLTIQRTEQRDSAMYRCASSSPYTTDTQYFGPGTRLTVL.

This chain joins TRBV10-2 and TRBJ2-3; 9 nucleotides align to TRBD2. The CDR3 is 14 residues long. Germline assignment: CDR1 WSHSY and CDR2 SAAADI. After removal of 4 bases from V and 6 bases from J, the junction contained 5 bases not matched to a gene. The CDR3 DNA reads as TGCGCCAGCAGTGTGGCTAGCGGGAAGGATACGCAGTATTTT. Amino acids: CASSVASGKDTQYF.

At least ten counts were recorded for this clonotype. The CDR3 here is CASSESPSYEQYF. CDR3 bases: TGCGCCAGCAGTGAGTCCCCTAGCTACGAGCAGTACTTC. The V call is TRBV10-2, the J call TRBJ2-7; no firm D call. The CDR3 sequence is 13 residues long. CDR1 is WSHSY and CDR2 is SAAADI in the germline V gene. Deletions cut 0 bases from V and 3 bases from J, with 6 bases between.

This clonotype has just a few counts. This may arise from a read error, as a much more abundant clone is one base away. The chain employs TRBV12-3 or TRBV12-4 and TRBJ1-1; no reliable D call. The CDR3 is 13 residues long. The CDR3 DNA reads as TGTGCCAGCAGTTTCACCAAGGGCGCTGAAGCTTCCTTT. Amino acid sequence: CASSFTKGAEASF.

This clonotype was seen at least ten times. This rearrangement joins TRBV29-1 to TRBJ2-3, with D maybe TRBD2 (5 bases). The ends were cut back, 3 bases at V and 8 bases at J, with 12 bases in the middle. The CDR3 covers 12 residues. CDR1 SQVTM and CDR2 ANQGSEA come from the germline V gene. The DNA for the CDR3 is TGCAGCGTTGACGAGGGAGTGGGTACGCAGTATTTT. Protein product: CSVDEGVGTQYF.

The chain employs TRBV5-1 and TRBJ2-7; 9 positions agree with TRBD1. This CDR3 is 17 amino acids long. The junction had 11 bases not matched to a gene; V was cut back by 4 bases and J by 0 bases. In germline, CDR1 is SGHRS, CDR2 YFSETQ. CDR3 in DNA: TGCGCCAGCAGCCCGATGTACAGGGGGCGATCCTCCTACGAGCAGTACTTC. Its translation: CASSPMYRGRSSYEQYF.